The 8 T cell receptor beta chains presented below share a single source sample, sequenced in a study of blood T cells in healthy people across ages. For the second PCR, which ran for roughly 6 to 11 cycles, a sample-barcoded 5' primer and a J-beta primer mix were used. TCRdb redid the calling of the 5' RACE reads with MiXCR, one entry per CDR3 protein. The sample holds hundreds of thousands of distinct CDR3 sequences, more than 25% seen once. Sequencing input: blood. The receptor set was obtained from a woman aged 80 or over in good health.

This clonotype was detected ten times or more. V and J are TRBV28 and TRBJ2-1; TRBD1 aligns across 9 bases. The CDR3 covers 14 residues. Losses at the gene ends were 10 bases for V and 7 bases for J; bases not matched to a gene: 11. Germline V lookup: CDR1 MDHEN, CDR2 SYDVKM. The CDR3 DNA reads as TGTGCCACCGAGAAACAGGGGGCAAAAAATGAGCAGTTCTTC. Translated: CATEKQGAKNEQFF. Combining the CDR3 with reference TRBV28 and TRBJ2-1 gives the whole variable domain DVKVTQSSRYLVKRTGEKVFLECVQDMDHENMFWYRQDPGLGLRLIYFSYDVKMKEKGDIPEGYSVSREKKERFSLILESASTNQTSMYLCATEKQGAKNEQFFGPGTRLTVL.

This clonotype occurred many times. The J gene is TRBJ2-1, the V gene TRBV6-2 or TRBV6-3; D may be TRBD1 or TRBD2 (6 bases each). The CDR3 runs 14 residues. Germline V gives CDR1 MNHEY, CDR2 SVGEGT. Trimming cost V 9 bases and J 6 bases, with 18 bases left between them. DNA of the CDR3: TGTGCCAGTACCCCTTATCGGGGGCGCAATGAGCAGTTCTTC. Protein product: CASTPYRGRNEQFF.

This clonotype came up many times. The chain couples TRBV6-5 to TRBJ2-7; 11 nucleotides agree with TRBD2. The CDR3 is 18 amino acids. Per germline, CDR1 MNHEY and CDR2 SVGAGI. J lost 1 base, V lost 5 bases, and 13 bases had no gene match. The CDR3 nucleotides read TGTGCCAGCAGTCGGACTAGCGGGTTCCTCGGGGTGTCCTACGAGCAGTACTTC. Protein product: CASSRTSGFLGVSYEQYF.

CDR3 loop: CASISRDRGLQTQYF. CDR3 coding DNA: TGTGCCAGCATAAGTCGAGACAGGGGGCTTCAGACCCAGTACTTC. V usage is TRBV6-1 and J usage is TRBJ2-5; 10 nucleotides align to TRBD1. Germline V lookup: CDR1 MNHNS, CDR2 SASEGT. J gave up 6 bases and V 7 bases, and 11 bases lay outside the gene matches. This CDR3 is built from 15 residues.

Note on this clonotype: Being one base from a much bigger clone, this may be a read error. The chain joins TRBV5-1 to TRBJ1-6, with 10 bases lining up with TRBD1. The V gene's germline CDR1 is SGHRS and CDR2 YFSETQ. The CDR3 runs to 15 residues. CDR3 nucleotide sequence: TGCGCCGGCAGCCCAAAAGGGACAGGGGACTCACCCCTCCACTTT. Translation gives CAGSPKGTGDSPLHF.

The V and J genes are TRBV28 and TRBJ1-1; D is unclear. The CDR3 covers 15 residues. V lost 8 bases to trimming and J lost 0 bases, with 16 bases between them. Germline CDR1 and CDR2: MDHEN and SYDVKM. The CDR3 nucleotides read TGTGCCAGCGCATTCTCCACGGGCGTGAACACTGAAGCTTTCTTT. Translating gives CASAFSTGVNTEAFF. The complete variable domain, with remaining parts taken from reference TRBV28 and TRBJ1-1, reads DVKVTQSSRYLVKRTGEKVFLECVQDMDHENMFWYRQDPGLGLRLIYFSYDVKMKEKGDIPEGYSVSREKKERFSLILESASTNQTSMYLCASAFSTGVNTEAFFGQGTRLTVV.

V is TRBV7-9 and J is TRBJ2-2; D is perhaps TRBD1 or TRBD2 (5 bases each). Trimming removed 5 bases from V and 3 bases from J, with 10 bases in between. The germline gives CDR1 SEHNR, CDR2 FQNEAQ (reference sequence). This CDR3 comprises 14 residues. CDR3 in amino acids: CASSPGPYTGELFF. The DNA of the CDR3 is TGTGCCAGCAGCCCGGGACCGTACACCGGGGAGCTGTTTTTT.

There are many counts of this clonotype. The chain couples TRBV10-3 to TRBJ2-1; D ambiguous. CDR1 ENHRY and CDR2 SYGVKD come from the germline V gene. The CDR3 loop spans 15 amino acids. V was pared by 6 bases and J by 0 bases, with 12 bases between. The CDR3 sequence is CAIRPQASSYNEQFF. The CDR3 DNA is TGTGCCATCAGACCCCAGGCTAGCTCCTACAATGAGCAGTTCTTC.